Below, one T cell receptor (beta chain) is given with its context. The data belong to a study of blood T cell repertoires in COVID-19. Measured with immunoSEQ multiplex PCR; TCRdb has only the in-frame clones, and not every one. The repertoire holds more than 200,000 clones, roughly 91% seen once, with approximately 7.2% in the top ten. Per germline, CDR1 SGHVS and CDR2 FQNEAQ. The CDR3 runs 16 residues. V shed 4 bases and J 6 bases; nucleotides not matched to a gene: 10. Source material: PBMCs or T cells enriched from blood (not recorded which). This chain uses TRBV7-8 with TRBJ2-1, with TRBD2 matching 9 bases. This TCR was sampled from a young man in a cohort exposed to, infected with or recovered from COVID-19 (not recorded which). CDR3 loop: CASSSLAGLDGNEQFF. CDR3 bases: TGTGCCAGCAGCTCGCTAGCGGGATTGGATGGCAATGAGCAGTTCTTC.